The source of this T cell receptor (beta chain) is a study of blood T cell repertoires in COVID-19. Study information: Collection of acute and convalescent COVID-19 samples took place in the United States, Italy and Spain. T cells, B-cell-depleted T cells, or PBMCs supplied cDNA or gDNA.

Authors' methods: Nucleated cell counts were estimated from reference gene primer amplification. The data were produced by immunoSEQ multiplex PCR, yet TCRdb's version contains in-frame clones alone and is incomplete. The V and J calls and the clone size are those of that table, but D and trimming were determined from the DNA. Of around 130,000 clones listed, 75% to 90% are singletons. Sequences were obtained from peripheral blood. The sequence was collected from an older man with active or convalescent COVID-19.

Written as DNA, the CDR3 is TGTGCCAGCAGTGTTACAGTTAGTAGCACAGATACGCAGTATTTT. Residues: CASSVTVSSTDTQYF. The chain recombines TRBV6-4 with TRBJ2-3, with D uncertain. Germline CDR1 reads MRHNA; CDR2 reads SNTAGT. This CDR3 has 15 residues. Trimming pared 4 bases from V and 0 bases from J, leaving 11 bases between.